This passage covers 10 T cell receptor beta chains from one sample sequenced in a study of OX40 agonist ivuxolimab in advanced cancers. The protocol was immunoSEQ multiplex PCR, while the TCRdb copy is restricted to in-frame clones and leaves out a portion. Of around 60,000 clones listed, over 75% are singletons. The specimen comprised CD4+ or CD8+ T cells sorted from blood, sampled in a trial of the OX40 agonist ivuxolimab. The receptor source for this set is an adult with an advanced solid tumor such as melanoma, head and neck, liver or kidney cancer.

This clone was seen more than once but under ten times. The chain employs TRBV4-3 and TRBJ1-2; tentatively, D is TRBD1 (5 bases). Trimming removed 6 bases at V and 7 bases at J, with 18 bases between. Germline loops: CDR1 LGHNA, CDR2 YSLEER. This CDR3 contains 14 residues. The CDR3 bases are TGCGCCAGCAGGGCCTATGCAGGGACCGGTGGCTACACCTTC. Protein product: CASRAYAGTGGYTF.

The J gene is TRBJ1-1, the V gene TRBV5-8, with 8 bases identical to TRBD1. Trimming at V came to 4 bases and at J to 4 bases, leaving 9 bases not matched to a gene. This CDR3 contains 15 residues. Germline CDR1 is SGHTS and CDR2 is YDEGEE. The CDR3 coding sequence is TGTGCCAGCAGCCTTAGGGGAGGACAGGGCACTGAAGCTTTCTTT. Translating it yields CASSLRGGQGTEAFF.

The chain employs TRBV29-1 and TRBJ1-2; D is possibly TRBD1 (5 bases). Looked up from germline, CDR1 is SQVTM and CDR2 is ANQGSEA. The V and J ends lost 2 bases and 5 bases respectively, with 12 bases between them. The CDR3 contains 13 residues. The CDR3 sequence is CSVEIQGYYGYTF. As DNA, the CDR3 is TGCAGCGTTGAAATTCAGGGTTATTATGGCTACACCTTC.

The rearrangement links TRBV2 to TRBJ2-2; 7 bases are shared with TRBD1. Germline V gene sequence: CDR1 SNHLY, CDR2 FYNNEI. This CDR3 is built from 14 residues. V lost 6 bases, J lost 1 base, and 2 bases stayed unmatched. In DNA form, the CDR3 reads TGTGCCAGCAGAAACAGGGGGAACACCGGGGAGCTGTTTTTT. Protein: CASRNRGNTGELFF.

The gene calls are TRBV6-5 and TRBJ2-5; 14 bases agree with TRBD2. Gene TRBJ2-7 matches the end of the DNA better, so the J call may be wrong. The V gene's germline CDR1 is MNHEY and CDR2 SVGAGI. The CDR3 length is 15 residues. The CDR3 coding sequence is TGTGCCAGCAGGGGGACTAGCGGGAGTTTGTACGAGCAGTACTTC. Residues: CASRGTSGSLYEQYF.

This chain joins TRBV30 and TRBJ1-1; D uncertain. Deletions cut 0 bases from V and 6 bases from J, with 11 bases between. CDR1 is GTSNPN and CDR2 is SVGIG in the germline V gene (reference sequence). This CDR3 spans 13 amino acids. The CDR3 loop is CAWSVGWLSEAFF. The CDR3 DNA follows: TGTGCCTGGAGTGTAGGGTGGCTCTCTGAAGCTTTCTTT.

The chain is built from TRBV7-9 and TRBJ2-7, with D unresolved. Trimming shortened V by 5 bases and J by 4 bases, and 9 bases separated the two germline ends. The germline V gene has CDR1 SEHNR and CDR2 FQNEAQ (reference sequence). The CDR3 runs 12 residues. The CDR3: CASSSSRYEQYF. CDR3 sequence (DNA): TGTGCCAGCAGCAGTAGTCGGTACGAGCAGTACTTC.

The rearrangement joins TRBV30 to TRBJ1-2, with 8 positions matching TRBD1. The CDR3 is 15 residues long. CDR1 and CDR2 from the germline V gene are GTSNPN and SVGIG (reference sequence). V lost 3 bases and J lost 3; bases outside the gene matches: 9. The CDR3 region is CAWRSIGQGHYGYTF. For the CDR3, the DNA is TGTGCCTGGAGGTCGATAGGACAGGGACACTATGGCTACACCTTC.

The chain recombines TRBV12-2 with TRBJ1-5. TRBV12-2 is a documented pseudogene. CDR3 length equals 19 residues. CDR3 residues: CASRFNTPGVGRPNQPQHF. The CDR3 nucleotides are TGTGCAAGTCGCTTCAACACCCCCGGTGTAGGGAGGCCCAATCAGCCCCAGCATTTT.

The chain links TRBV19 to TRBJ2-6; 11 nucleotides line up with TRBD1. CDR1 is LNHDA, CDR2 SQIVND, per germline (reference sequence). The V segment lost 1 base and the J segment 0 bases; nucleotides outside the gene matches: 5. CDR3 size: 19 residues. In nucleotides, the CDR3 is TGTGCCAGTAGTATAGGGCGGGACAGGGGGACCTCTGGGGCCAACGTCCTGACTTTC. This codes for CASSIGRDRGTSGANVLTF.